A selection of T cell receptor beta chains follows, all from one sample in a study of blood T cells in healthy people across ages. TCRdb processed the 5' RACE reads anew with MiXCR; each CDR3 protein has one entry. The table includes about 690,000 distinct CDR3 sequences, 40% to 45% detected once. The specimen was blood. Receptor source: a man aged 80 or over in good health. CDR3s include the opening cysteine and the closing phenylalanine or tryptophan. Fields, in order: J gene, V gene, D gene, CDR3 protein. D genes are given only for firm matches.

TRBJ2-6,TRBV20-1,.,CSASLAGRRLSGANVLTF
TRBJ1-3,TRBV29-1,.,CSVEEGGGISSGNTIYF
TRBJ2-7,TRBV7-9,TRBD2,CASSPSGRASSEQYF
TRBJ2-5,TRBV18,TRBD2,CASSGGLAASETQYF
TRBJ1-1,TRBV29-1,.,CSAGGRANTEAFF
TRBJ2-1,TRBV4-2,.,CASSPRRDLVNEQFF
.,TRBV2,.,CASSGRQAGTQYF
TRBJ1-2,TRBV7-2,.,CASKPLGLAGYTF
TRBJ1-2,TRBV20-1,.,CSAKRGNYGYTF
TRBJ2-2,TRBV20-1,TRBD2,CSVPVAGNTGELFF
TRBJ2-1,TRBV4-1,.,CASSQDGLAQGQFF
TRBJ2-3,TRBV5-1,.,CASSTRTDSTDTQYF
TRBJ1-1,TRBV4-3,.,CASSQGRKVDTEAFF
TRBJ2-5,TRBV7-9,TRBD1,CASSLNRGVVGNEQYF
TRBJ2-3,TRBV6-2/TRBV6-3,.,CASSYRTGGGTDTQYF
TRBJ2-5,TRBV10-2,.,CVSSASVEVLGETQYF
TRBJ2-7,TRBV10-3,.,CAISEGAGRGEQYF
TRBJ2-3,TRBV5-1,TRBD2,CASSLMPLAGGRDTQYF
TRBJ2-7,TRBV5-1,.,CASSLRSGIGYEQYF
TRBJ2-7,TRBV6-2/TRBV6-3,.,CASSRQASSYEQYF
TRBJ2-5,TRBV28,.,CASSGSGLTREQETQYF
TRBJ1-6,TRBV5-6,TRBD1,CTSRVRDSNYNSPLHF
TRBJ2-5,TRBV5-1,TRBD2,CASSRELAGTQETQYF
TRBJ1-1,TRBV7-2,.,CASSGLQVNTEAFF
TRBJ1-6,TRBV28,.,CASIKVRGRNNNSPLHF
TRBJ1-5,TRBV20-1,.,CSARSGSGNQPQHF
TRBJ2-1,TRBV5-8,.,CASSPRERTSYNEQFF
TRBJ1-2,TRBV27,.,CASSLKADGIYGYTF
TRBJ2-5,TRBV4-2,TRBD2,CASSQTLAGGTETQYF